Following are 28 T cell receptor beta chains from one sample sequenced in a study of blood T cells in healthy people across ages. Primed by a sample-barcoded 5' primer and a J-beta primer mix, a second PCR proceeded for about 7 to 11 cycles. TCRdb recomputed calls from the 5' RACE reads with MiXCR, one row per CDR3 protein. The sample shows fewer than 2 million distinct CDR3 sequences, roughly 43% of them seen only once. Sequencing was performed on blood. These receptors originate from a human donor in good health.

The V call is TRBV6-2 or TRBV6-3, the J call TRBJ2-7, with D perhaps being TRBD1 or TRBD2 (5 bases each). V was cut by 7 bases and J by 3 bases, with 19 bases left in between. The CDR3 has 15 amino acids. From germline, CDR1 is MNHEY and CDR2 SVGEGT. CDR3 nucleotide sequence: TGTGCCAGCATGGGGGAAGAGAACCCCTACTACGAGCAGTACTTC. Protein product: CASMGEENPYYEQYF.

Turning to this clonotype: One end of the junction does not line up with germline, which may come from a read error. This rearrangement joins TRBV9 to TRBJ1-2; the D is unclear. This CDR3 is 12 amino acids long. The V gene's germline CDR1 is SGDLS and CDR2 YYNGEE. CDR3 DNA sequence: TGTGCCAACAGCGCGGCCGGATGGGGCTACACCTTC. Translation: CANSAAGWGYTF.

This clonotype was found a few times. The V and J genes are TRBV18 and TRBJ2-1, with 10 bases identical to TRBD2. This CDR3 spans 15 amino acids. CDR1 is KGHSH, CDR2 LQKENI, per germline. The V and J ends lost 4 bases and 6 bases, in that order; junction bases with no gene match: 6. Here the CDR3 reads CASSRPAGGPNEQFF. The CDR3 DNA follows: TGTGCCAGCTCACGTCCAGCGGGGGGGCCCAATGAGCAGTTCTTC.

Details on this clonotype: The junction and the germline gene differ at one end; a read error may be behind it. The rearrangement uses TRBV6-1 and TRBJ2-7; 10 bases line up with TRBD1. Per the germline V gene, CDR1 is MNHNS and CDR2 is SASEGT. This CDR3 comprises 13 residues. The CDR3 is CANSRDRGYEQYF. The CDR3 nucleotides read TGTGCCAACAGTCGGGACAGGGGCTACGAGCAGTACTTC.

The rearrangement uses TRBV20-1 and TRBJ2-1; 15 bases fit TRBD2. V dropped 5 bases and J dropped 7; count of bases not matched to a gene: 9. CDR3 length: 16 residues. Per germline, CDR1 DFQATT and CDR2 SNEGSKA (reference sequence). In DNA form, the CDR3 reads TGCAGTGCTGGGAGGGGACTAGCGGGGGGTTGGAATGAGCAGTTCTTC. It encodes CSAGRGLAGGWNEQFF.

The sample holds a few counts of this clonotype. The V and J genes are TRBV7-9 and TRBJ1-2; maybe TRBD1 (5 bases). The CDR3 sequence is 14 residues long. CDR1 and CDR2 from the germline V gene are SEHNR and FQNEAQ (reference sequence). Trimming stripped 5 bases from V and 6 bases from J, with 16 bases between. The CDR3, as DNA: TGTGCCAGCAGCATTATGACACGGGGCGATGGCTACACCTTC. Translated, it gives CASSIMTRGDGYTF.

The chain couples TRBV29-1 to TRBJ2-1, with TRBD2 identical over 11 bases. The germline V gene encodes CDR1 SQVTM and CDR2 ANQGSEA. The CDR3 contains 14 residues. Trimming took 3 bases from V and 4 from J; bases not matched to a gene: 2. The CDR3 region is CSVDGTSGYNEQFF. The CDR3 nucleotides are TGCAGCGTTGATGGGACTAGCGGTTACAATGAGCAGTTCTTC.

Concerning this clonotype itself: At one boundary the junction diverges from the germline segment, which might be a read error. The chain carries TRBV6-5 and TRBJ2-7; maybe TRBD2 (6 bases). The CDR3 consists of 14 residues. Germline V lookup: CDR1 MNHEY, CDR2 SVGAGI. The CDR3 protein is CASGPQRGVYGQYF. In DNA, the CDR3 is TGTGCCAGCGGTCCCCAGCGCGGGGTCTACGGGCAGTACTTC.

This chain joins TRBV12-3 or TRBV12-4 and TRBJ2-5; D is ambiguous. The ends were cut back, 6 bases at V and 4 bases at J, with 9 bases in the middle. The CDR3 runs 12 residues. In nucleotides, the CDR3 is TGTGCCAGCAGGCCCCCGGGAGAGACCCAGTACTTC. This encodes CASRPPGETQYF.

The gene calls are TRBV12-3 or TRBV12-4 and TRBJ1-5; TRBD1 might be the D (5 bases). CDR3 length: 17 amino acids. Trimming removed 5 bases from V and 0 bases from J, with 17 bases in between. CDR3: CASSPLPGTYSNQPQHF. The DNA of the CDR3 is TGTGCCAGCAGTCCCCTGCCAGGGACCTATAGCAATCAGCCCCAGCATTTT.

The chain joins TRBV5-6 to TRBJ1-2, with D possibly matching TRBD1 (5 bases). V was clipped by 4 bases and J by 3 bases, with 16 bases between them. Per the germline V gene, CDR1 is SGHDT and CDR2 is YYEEEE. The CDR3 runs 15 residues. The CDR3 loop is CASSPLRGGHYGYTF. The DNA of the CDR3 is TGTGCCAGCAGCCCCCTTCGGGGCGGACACTATGGCTACACCTTC.

The V gene is TRBV20-1, the J gene TRBJ2-5, with 7 positions matching TRBD2. The CDR3 is 13 residues long. Germline trimming cut 1 base from V and 2 bases from J; bases unmatched to any gene: 1. CDR1 is DFQATT, CDR2 SNEGSKA, per germline (reference sequence). The CDR3 DNA reads TGCAGTGCTAGAGCTAGCGGACAAGAGACCCAGTACTTC. Encoded protein: CSARASGQETQYF.

The rearrangement uses TRBV5-6 and TRBJ2-1; 8 positions match TRBD1. Trimming cost V 4 bases and J 4 bases; bases outside gene matches: 7. This CDR3 has 15 residues. The germline V gene encodes CDR1 SGHDT and CDR2 YYEEEE. The CDR3 protein is CASSAPRGLYNEQFF. Here the CDR3 DNA reads TGTGCCAGCAGCGCACCCAGGGGGCTATACAATGAGCAGTTCTTC.

The CDR3 nucleotides read TGTGCCAGCAGCGCCTTTCAGGGGACCCAAGAGACCCAGTACTTC. Its translation: CASSAFQGTQETQYF. The chain recombines TRBV9 with TRBJ2-5, with D perhaps matching TRBD1 (6 bases). The V gene lost 3 bases and the J gene lost 1 base, with 13 bases spanning the gap. The CDR3 sequence is 15 residues long. From germline, CDR1 is SGDLS and CDR2 YYNGEE. The whole variable domain, filled in from reference TRBV9 and TRBJ2-5, reads DSGVTQTPKHLITATGQRVTLRCSPRSGDLSVYWYQQSLDQGLQFLIQYYNGEERAKGNILERFSAQQFPDLHSELNLSSLELGDSALYFCASSAFQGTQETQYFGPGTRLLVL.

Remarks on this clonotype: It may be a read error: a sequence one base away is much more abundant. The V gene is TRBV27, the J gene TRBJ2-3; perhaps D is TRBD1 or TRBD2 (6 bases each). Germline assignment: CDR1 MNHEY and CDR2 SMNVEV (reference sequence). V was clipped by 2 bases and J by 8 bases, with 17 bases between them. CDR3 size: 15 residues. The CDR3 coding sequence is TGTGCCAGCAGTTTAAACGGGGGCTTCCCAGGTACGCAGTATTTT. This sequence encodes CASSLNGGFPGTQYF.

This clonotype appeared a few times. The rearrangement joins TRBV20-1 to TRBJ2-3, with 15 positions matching TRBD2. There are 16 residues in the CDR3. With 5 bases clipped from V and 4 bases from J, the junction kept 7 bases outside the gene matches. Germline V gene lookup returns CDR1 DFQATT and CDR2 SNEGSKA (reference sequence). In DNA, the CDR3 is TGCAGTGCTGGACTAGCGGGGGGGCTGCGCGCAGATACGCAGTATTTT. This encodes CSAGLAGGLRADTQYF.

The J gene is TRBJ1-5, the V gene TRBV10-3; 7 nucleotides agree with TRBD1. The CDR3 spans 15 residues. Germline loops: CDR1 ENHRY, CDR2 SYGVKD. Trimming at V came to 2 bases and at J to 6 bases, leaving 7 bases not matched to a gene. The CDR3 loop reads CAISEDREGIQPQHF. The CDR3 nucleotides are TGTGCCATCAGTGAGGACAGGGAAGGAATTCAGCCCCAGCATTTT.

This clonotype was observed a handful of times. V is TRBV11-1 and J is TRBJ2-7; D gene ambiguous. The CDR3 runs 13 residues. Trimming took 1 base from V and 1 from J, leaving 5 bases between them. In germline, CDR1 is SGHAT, CDR2 FQDESV (reference sequence). In DNA, the CDR3 is TGTGCCAGCAGCTTAGAGTTTTCCTACGAGCAGTACTTC. Amino acid sequence: CASSLEFSYEQYF.

This clonotype has only a few counts. V gene TRBV4-3 combines with J gene TRBJ2-2; TRBD2 aligns across 7 bases. This CDR3 region has 17 residues. The V gene's germline CDR1 is LGHNA and CDR2 YSLEER. Trimming cost V 0 bases and J 5 bases; bases outside gene matches: 9. Here the CDR3 reads CASSQDGEGTNTGELFF. The DNA for the CDR3 is TGCGCCAGCAGCCAAGATGGGGAAGGGACTAATACCGGGGAGCTGTTTTTT.

There are a few counts of this clonotype. This chain links TRBV12-3 or TRBV12-4 with TRBJ2-2; D may be TRBD2 (6 bases). This CDR3 has 13 amino acids. Deletions cut 6 bases from V and 5 bases from J, with 10 bases between. The CDR3 region is CASSWTTTGELFF. DNA for the CDR3: TGTGCCAGCAGCTGGACTACGACCGGGGAGCTGTTTTTT.

This clonotype was seen at least ten times. V is TRBV29-1 and J is TRBJ2-1, with D perhaps matching TRBD1 (5 bases). Trimming removed 6 bases from V and 7 bases from J, with 13 bases in between. This CDR3 contains 12 residues. CDR1 SQVTM and CDR2 ANQGSEA come from the germline V gene. CDR3 sequence reads: CSVGHSRNEQFF. CDR3 in DNA: TGCAGCGTGGGGCACTCGAGGAATGAGCAGTTCTTC.

The genes are TRBV7-2 and TRBJ2-1; D is unresolved. The CDR3 runs 16 residues. V lost 5 bases and J 1 base, leaving 15 bases between the germline ends. Germline V lookup: CDR1 SGHTA, CDR2 FQGNSA. The CDR3 sequence is CASSLSWLWSYNEQFF. CDR3 bases: TGTGCCAGCAGCCTTTCTTGGTTGTGGTCCTACAATGAGCAGTTCTTC.

This chain joins TRBV7-2 and TRBJ2-2; either TRBD1 or TRBD2 may supply D (7 bases each). Germline V gene sequence: CDR1 SGHTA, CDR2 FQGNSA. Trimming pared 4 bases from V and 5 bases from J, leaving 20 bases between. The CDR3 is 17 residues long. The CDR3 region is CASSSVGRGLRTGELFF. DNA for the CDR3: TGTGCCAGCAGCTCAGTAGGGAGGGGGCTTCGGACCGGGGAGCTGTTTTTT.

The J gene is TRBJ2-1, the V gene TRBV27, with D maybe TRBD1 (6 bases). The germline gives CDR1 MNHEY, CDR2 SMNVEV (reference sequence). The V end lost 8 bases, the J end lost 4 bases, and 21 bases lay between the germline ends. The CDR3 has 16 amino acids. As DNA, the CDR3 is TGTGCCAGCGCCGCACGAGGGGGACCTGCGTACAATGAGCAGTTCTTC. It translates to CASAARGGPAYNEQFF.

The chain carries TRBV5-1 and TRBJ1-1, with 7 bases lining up with TRBD1. J was trimmed by 7 bases and V by 1 base; bases with no gene match: 7. In germline, CDR1 is SGHRS, CDR2 YFSETQ. CDR3 length equals 14 residues. CDR3 sequence: CASSLIKGAVEAFF. The CDR3, as DNA: TGCGCCAGCAGCTTGATTAAGGGGGCGGTTGAAGCTTTCTTT.

The chain employs TRBV7-3 and TRBJ2-7; D gene uncertain. Matching the DNA end better, TRBJ2-5 makes the J call doubtful. CDR1 and CDR2 (germline): SGHTA, FQGTGA. The CDR3 totals 14 residues. The CDR3 region has the DNA TGTGCCAGCAACCCAACGACTTCTACGGAGACCCAGTACTTC. Translated, it gives CASNPTTSTETQYF.

Notes on this clonotype: No conserved phenylalanine or tryptophan ends this CDR3, so it is likely a read error. This chain links TRBV4-2 with TRBJ1-2; 10 positions match TRBD1. This CDR3 has 16 amino acids. The V and J ends lost 1 base and 8 bases, in that order; junction bases with no gene match: 10. Germline CDR1 LGHNA, CDR2 YNFKEQ. The CDR3 DNA reads as TGTGCCAGCAGCCAAGCTAGTCGACAGGGGGCATGGGGCTACACCTGC. This sequence encodes CASSQASRQGAWGYTC.

The chain recombines TRBV7-2 with TRBJ2-3; D unresolved. Germline-derived CDR1 and CDR2 are SGHTA and FQGNSA. The CDR3 extends over 13 amino acids. The germline V and J ends were trimmed by 7 bases and 5 bases, with 13 bases remaining between them. The CDR3 reads CASTPSRRDTQYF. For the CDR3, the DNA is TGTGCCAGCACTCCGTCACGGAGAGATACGCAGTATTTT.